Here is one TCR beta chain with its context. The sample comes from a study of shared clonotypes between healthy human individuals. Study overall: The cohort comprised a couple of women and a few men. Their ages spanned 18 to 49 years.

Naive CD8 isolation took CD45RO-negative cells positively selected for CCR7 and excluded terminally differentiated effector memory CD45RA+ cells. Per the germline V gene, CDR1 is MDHEN and CDR2 is SYDVKM. V lost 3 bases, J lost 6 bases, and 13 bases stayed unmatched. The CDR3 is made up of 16 amino acids. Repertoires were generated with immunoSEQ multiplex PCR, while TCRdb's copy carries only in-frame clones and drops some. Of approximately 2,000,000 clones in the sample, just over 90% were seen once. This receptor was identified in a man aged 18-30 years in good health. Some clones in this sample may be carry-over from other donors' samples. This chain joins TRBV28 and TRBJ2-7; 8 positions match TRBD1. Sequenced sample: naive CD8+ T cells from PBMCs. CDR3 residues: CASSFFGGDRSGEQYF. Here the CDR3 DNA reads TGTGCCAGCAGTTTTTTTGGAGGGGACAGGTCGGGCGAGCAGTACTTC.